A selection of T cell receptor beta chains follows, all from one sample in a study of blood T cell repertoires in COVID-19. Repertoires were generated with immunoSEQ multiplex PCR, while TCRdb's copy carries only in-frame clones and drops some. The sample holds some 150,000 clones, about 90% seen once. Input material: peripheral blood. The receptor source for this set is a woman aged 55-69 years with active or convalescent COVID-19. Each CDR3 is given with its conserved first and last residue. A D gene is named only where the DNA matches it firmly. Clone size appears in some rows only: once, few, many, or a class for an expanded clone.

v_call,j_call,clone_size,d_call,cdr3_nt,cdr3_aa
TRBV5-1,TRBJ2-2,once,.,TGCGCCAGCAGCTTGGCCGGGGTTGGCACCGGGGAGCTGTTTTTT,CASSLAGVGTGELFF
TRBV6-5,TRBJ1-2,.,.,TGTGCCAGCAGCGATGGGGAGGGTGGCTACACCTTC,CASSDGEGGYTF
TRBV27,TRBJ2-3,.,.,TGTGCCAGCAGTACGACTAGGGAGTCAGATACGCAGTATTTT,CASSTTRESDTQYF
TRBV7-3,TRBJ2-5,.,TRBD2,TGTGCCAGCAGCTTAGGCGGGGGGGCCCAAGAGACCCAGTACTTC,CASSLGGGAQETQYF
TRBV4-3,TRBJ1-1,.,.,TGCGCCAGCAGCCAAGACAGGGGCGGCACTGAAGCTTTCTTT,CASSQDRGGTEAFF
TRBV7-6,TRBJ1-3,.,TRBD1,TGTGCCAGCAGCCACCCGTGGACAGGCTCTGGAAACACCATATATTTT,CASSHPWTGSGNTIYF
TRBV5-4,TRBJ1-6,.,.,TGTGCCAGCAGCTTGGGGGGCGTGAATTCACCCCTCCACTTT,CASSLGGVNSPLHF
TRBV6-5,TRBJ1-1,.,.,TGTGCCAGCAGTTACTCGGGGGGGCCAGAAGCTTTCTTT,CASSYSGGPEAFF
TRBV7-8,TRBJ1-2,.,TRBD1,TGTGCCAGCAGCTTAGCAGGACAGGAGGAGTATGGCTACACCTTC,CASSLAGQEEYGYTF
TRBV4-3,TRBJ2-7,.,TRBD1,TGCGCCAGCAGCCAGATGCTGCTCCCGGGACAGTACAACGAGCAGTACTTC,CASSQMLLPGQYNEQYF
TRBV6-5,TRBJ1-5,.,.,TGTGCCAGCAGTTACGGTAGAGATCAGCCCCAGCATTTT,CASSYGRDQPQHF
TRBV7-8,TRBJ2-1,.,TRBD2,TGTGCCAGCAGCCTGCGGGGGAGCTCCTACAATGAGCAGTTCTTC,CASSLRGSSYNEQFF
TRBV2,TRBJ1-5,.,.,TGTGCCAGCAGTGAATTGGCACATAGCAATCAGCCCCAGCATTTT,CASSELAHSNQPQHF
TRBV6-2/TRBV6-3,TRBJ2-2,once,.,TGTGCCAGCAGCCTAGAACGTGGGGAGCTGTTTTTT,CASSLERGELFF
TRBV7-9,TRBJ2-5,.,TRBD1,TGTGCCAGCAGCTTAGTAAGGGGGCACCAAGAGACCCAGTACTTC,CASSLVRGHQETQYF
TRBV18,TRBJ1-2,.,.,TGTGCCAGCTCACCACTAGTTGATTCTAACTATGGCTACACCTTC,CASSPLVDSNYGYTF
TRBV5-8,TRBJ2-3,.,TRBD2,TGTGCCAGCAGCCTTCGGACTAGCGGGTACACAGATACGCAGTATTTT,CASSLRTSGYTDTQYF
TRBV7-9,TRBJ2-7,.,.,TGTGCCAGCAGCTTCGCGGAAGAGCAGTACTTC,CASSFAEEQYF
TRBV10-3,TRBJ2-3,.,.,TGTGCCATCAGTGAACAAGGGGCCACAGATACGCAGTATTTT,CAISEQGATDTQYF
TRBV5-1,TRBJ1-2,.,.,TGCGCCAGCAGCTGGAATGGACAGAGCCCGGTCATAGTCTACACCTTC,CASSWNGQSPVIVYTF
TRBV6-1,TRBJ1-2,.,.,TGTGCCAGCAGTGAATCGCGAACCTTGGCCGTAAGAGGTCATGGCTACACCTTC,CASSESRTLAVRGHGYTF
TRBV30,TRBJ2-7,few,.,TGTGCCTGGAGTAGGGCGGGATATGAGCAGTACTTC,CAWSRAGYEQYF
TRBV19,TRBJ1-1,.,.,TGTGCCAGTAGTATAGACAGACTTGCTGAAGCTTTCTTT,CASSIDRLAEAFF
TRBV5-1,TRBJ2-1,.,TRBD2,TGCGCCAGCAGCTTGGGCTTTAGCGGGGCCTCCAATGAGCAGTTCTTC,CASSLGFSGASNEQFF
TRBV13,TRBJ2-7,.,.,TGTGCCAGCACCTTCAGAGGCCTATCCTCCGAGCAGTACTTC,CASTFRGLSSEQYF
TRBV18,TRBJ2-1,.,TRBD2,TGTGCCAGCTCAACGATACGGGGCACCGGGGGGTACAATGAGCAGTTCTTC,CASSTIRGTGGYNEQFF
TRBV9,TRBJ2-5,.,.,TGTGCCAGCAGCTCCGTGAGTGGGGGCGCGGAGACCCAGTACTTC,CASSSVSGGAETQYF
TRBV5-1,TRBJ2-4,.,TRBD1,TGCGCCAGCAGCTTGTCGCCCCTGGGACAGGGGTCAAACATTCAGTACTTC,CASSLSPLGQGSNIQYF
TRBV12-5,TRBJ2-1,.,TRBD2,TGTGCTAGTGGTTGGGGTAGCGGGGGACTTTATGAGCAGTTCTTC,CASGWGSGGLYEQFF